Listed below are T cell receptor beta chains from one sample, sequenced in a study of blood T cell repertoires in COVID-19. Data came from immunoSEQ multiplex PCR; TCRdb stores just in-frame clones and leaves some out. This table has some 340,000 clones, about 89% appearing once. Input material: PBMCs or T cells enriched from blood (not recorded which). All receptors derive from a woman aged 25 to 45 who had recovered from COVID-19. The CDR3 runs from the conserved cysteine through the conserved F or W. Each record gives: J gene, D gene, V gene, clone size, CDR3 protein, CDR3 DNA. The D gene is left open where the match is weak. Where a row states a size, it is once, few, many or the class of an expanded clone; other rows omit it.

J gene: TRBJ1-2
D gene: TRBD1
V gene: TRBV27
clone size: -
CDR3 protein: CASSLGTLGQGLFYGYTF
CDR3 DNA: TGTGCCAGCAGTTTAGGAACACTCGGACAGGGGCTTTTCTATGGCTACACCTTC

J gene: TRBJ2-7
D gene: -
V gene: TRBV5-8
clone size: -
CDR3 protein: CASSLYPMRSYEQYF
CDR3 DNA: TGTGCCAGCAGCTTGTACCCTATGAGGTCCTACGAGCAGTACTTC

J gene: TRBJ1-1
D gene: -
V gene: TRBV3-1/TRBV3-2
clone size: -
CDR3 protein: CASSQADRNTEAFF
CDR3 DNA: TGTGCCAGCAGCCAAGCGGACAGGAACACTGAAGCTTTCTTT

J gene: TRBJ2-2
D gene: TRBD2
V gene: TRBV11-2
clone size: -
CDR3 protein: CASSPRLAGEITGELFF
CDR3 DNA: TGTGCCAGCAGCCCACGACTAGCGGGGGAGATCACCGGGGAGCTGTTTTTT

J gene: TRBJ2-5
D gene: TRBD1
V gene: TRBV5-5
clone size: -
CDR3 protein: CASSSRQGEATQYF
CDR3 DNA: TGTGCCAGCAGCTCGAGACAGGGAGAAGCGACCCAGTACTTC

J gene: TRBJ2-7
D gene: TRBD1
V gene: TRBV3-1/TRBV3-2
clone size: -
CDR3 protein: CASSQALLWGTDYEQYF
CDR3 DNA: TGTGCCAGCAGCCAAGCGTTATTGTGGGGGACAGACTACGAGCAGTACTTC

J gene: TRBJ1-6
D gene: -
V gene: TRBV5-1
clone size: -
CDR3 protein: CASSLVSGDGLVSPLHF
CDR3 DNA: TGCGCCAGCAGCTTGGTCAGCGGGGACGGATTGGTTTCACCCCTCCACTTT

J gene: TRBJ1-5
D gene: TRBD1
V gene: TRBV2
clone size: -
CDR3 protein: CASTGVYSNQPQHF
CDR3 DNA: TGTGCCAGTACAGGGGTATACAGCAATCAGCCCCAGCATTTT

J gene: TRBJ1-1
D gene: -
V gene: TRBV5-4
clone size: once
CDR3 protein: CASSLSQGNTEAFF
CDR3 DNA: TGTGCCAGCAGCTTGTCGCAGGGGAACACTGAAGCTTTCTTT

J gene: TRBJ2-1
D gene: -
V gene: TRBV18
clone size: -
CDR3 protein: CASSPPTNEQFF
CDR3 DNA: TGTGCCAGCTCACCACCGACTAATGAGCAGTTCTTC

J gene: TRBJ1-2
D gene: -
V gene: TRBV12-5
clone size: -
CDR3 protein: CASGLVGGGRGDGYTF
CDR3 DNA: TGTGCTAGTGGTTTGGTCGGCGGGGGGCGAGGGGATGGCTACACCTTC

J gene: TRBJ2-2
D gene: -
V gene: TRBV18
clone size: -
CDR3 protein: CASSPPVKVGALKANTGELFF
CDR3 DNA: TGTGCCAGCTCACCACCGGTTAAAGTAGGGGCCCTGAAGGCGAACACCGGGGAGCTGTTTTTT

J gene: TRBJ2-7
D gene: -
V gene: TRBV2
clone size: once
CDR3 protein: CASCDRRVAAYEQYF
CDR3 DNA: TGTGCCAGCTGTGATCGTCGAGTCGCTGCCTACGAGCAGTACTTC

J gene: TRBJ2-7
D gene: -
V gene: TRBV25-1
clone size: -
CDR3 protein: CASSDSTVSYEQYF
CDR3 DNA: TGTGCCAGCAGTGATTCAACGGTTTCCTACGAGCAGTACTTC

J gene: TRBJ2-3
D gene: -
V gene: TRBV18
clone size: -
CDR3 protein: CASSPRAQDTQYF
CDR3 DNA: TGTGCCAGCTCACCGAGGGCACAAGATACGCAGTATTTT

J gene: TRBJ2-5
D gene: -
V gene: TRBV6-6
clone size: once
CDR3 protein: CASSYGGLQETQYF
CDR3 DNA: TGTGCCAGCAGTTACGGGGGACTTCAAGAGACCCAGTACTTC